This T cell receptor beta chain was sequenced during a study of identical twins. The study, taken as a whole, reports: Sequences that were out-of-frame, alpha and twin-shared displayed an excess of low generation probability.

The CDR3 runs to 13 residues. Trimming left V 5 bases short and J 0 bases short, with 7 bases between. MiXCR, applied by TCRdb to the 5' RACE reads, yields one record per CDR3 protein. The repertoire holds approximately 140,000 distinct CDR3 sequences, 3% to 4.5% seen once, with roughly 8% in the top ten. This clonotype was found many times. Antigen unknown. What was sequenced was memory T cells sorted from blood. The rearrangement links TRBV12-3 or TRBV12-4 to TRBJ2-5, with D perhaps matching TRBD1 or TRBD2 (5 bases each). The sequence came from a young man in good health. The CDR3 sequence is CASSRGYQETQYF. CDR3 nucleotides: TGTGCCAGCAGTCGGGGCTACCAAGAGACCCAGTACTTC.